The 25 T cell receptor beta chains in this list originate from one sample, sequenced in a study of blood T cell repertoires in COVID-19 (dated by TCRdb to about 2020). Library preparation employed the immunoSEQ multiplex PCR assay. TCRdb took this table from immuneACCESS and kept in-frame rearrangements with V and J called. Such tables lack part of the clones; where checked against another copy, unresolved V genes explain under half of the gap, and the rest is unexplained. The sample records 140,000 to 150,000 clones, more than 75% of which are singletons. The leading ten clones occupy 12% to 15% of the sample. Source material: peripheral blood. The receptors come from a human donor with acute or convalescent COVID-19. The donor label of this sample is uncertain.

V and J are TRBV2 and TRBJ1-6, with TRBD1 matching 11 bases. V lost 7 bases, J lost 7 bases, and 3 bases stayed unmatched. The CDR3 has 14 amino acids. The germline gives CDR1 SNHLY, CDR2 FYNNEI. CDR3 DNA: TGTGCCAGCATGAGGGACAGGGGGAATTCACCCCTCCACTTT. Translated, it gives CASMRDRGNSPLHF.

This chain joins TRBV19 and TRBJ1-2; D is perhaps TRBD1 (6 bases). Germline V CDR1 and CDR2: LNHDA, SQIVND (reference sequence). V was cut by 0 bases and J by 2 bases, with 16 bases left in between. The CDR3 runs to 17 residues. The CDR3 DNA follows: TGTGCCAGTAGTATAGATCAGGGACATCTATCAAACTATGGCTACACCTTC. Residues: CASSIDQGHLSNYGYTF.

This chain joins TRBV10-2 and TRBJ1-4; possibly TRBD1 for D (5 bases). This CDR3 spans 14 amino acids. The germline gives CDR1 WSHSY, CDR2 SAAADI. Trimming left V 2 bases short and J 8 bases short, with 12 bases between. CDR3: CASSEAGPREKLFF. CDR3 nucleotide sequence: TGCGCCAGCAGTGAGGCAGGGCCGAGGGAAAAACTGTTTTTT.

This chain connects TRBV2 to TRBJ1-4, with TRBD1 matching over 8 bases. This CDR3 contains 14 residues. Germline V gene sequence: CDR1 SNHLY, CDR2 FYNNEI. With 6 bases clipped from V and 7 bases from J, the junction kept 7 bases outside the gene matches. This chain's CDR3 is CASRQGAAGEKLFF. CDR3 DNA sequence: TGTGCCAGCAGGCAGGGGGCCGCAGGTGAAAAACTGTTTTTT.

V is TRBV16 and J is TRBJ1-3, with a weak D call TRBD1 (6 bases). The CDR3 is made up of 16 amino acids. V was cut by 0 bases and J by 0 bases, with 9 bases left in between. The germline gives CDR1 KGHSY, CDR2 FQNENV. DNA of the CDR3: TGTGCCAGCAGCCAATCGCAGGGACACTCTGGAAACACCATATATTTT. It specifies CASSQSQGHSGNTIYF.

This rearrangement joins TRBV5-4 to TRBJ2-3, with TRBD1 matching over 10 bases. This CDR3 comprises 15 residues. V dropped 4 bases and J dropped 2; count of bases not matched to a gene: 4. Germline values: CDR1 SGHNT, CDR2 YYREEE (reference sequence). For the CDR3, the DNA is TGTGCCAGCAGCCCCGGGACAGGGGTCACAGATACGCAGTATTTT. Translation: CASSPGTGVTDTQYF.

The chain carries TRBV20-1 and TRBJ1-5; possibly TRBD1 for D (6 bases). Germline assignment: CDR1 DFQATT and CDR2 SNEGSKA (reference sequence). V gave up 3 bases and J gave up 0 bases, with 9 bases separating them. The CDR3 totals 14 residues. In DNA form, the CDR3 reads TGCAGTGCTAGTACAGGGACTAGCAATCAGCCCCAGCATTTT. It translates to CSASTGTSNQPQHF.

The J gene is TRBJ1-2, the V gene TRBV29-1; TRBD1 aligns across 9 bases. Germline-derived CDR1 and CDR2 are SQVTM and ANQGSEA. The CDR3 spans 13 residues. V gave up 3 bases and J gave up 5 bases; unmatched junction bases: 4. CDR3 nucleotides: TGCAGCGTTGAGATGGGACAGGGATATGGCTACACCTTC. Translation: CSVEMGQGYGYTF.

The chain uses TRBV7-2 and TRBJ2-7; possible D gene TRBD2, 6 bases. V gave up 7 bases and J gave up 3 bases, with 16 bases separating them. Germline CDR1 and CDR2: SGHTA and FQGNSA. The CDR3 totals 14 residues. In DNA, the CDR3 is TGTGCCAGCACCCAATGGGGAGGAAACTACGAGCAGTACTTC. This codes for CASTQWGGNYEQYF.

The chain couples TRBV12-5 to TRBJ1-4; D remains unclear. Germline CDR1 and CDR2: LGHNT and FRNRAP. CDR3 length equals 18 residues. Trimming shortened V by 1 base and J by 7 bases, and 22 bases separated the two germline ends. In nucleotides, the CDR3 is TGTGCTAGTGGTTTGGACCCCAACGGGATGGCCCGGAGTGAAAAACTGTTTTTT. Protein: CASGLDPNGMARSEKLFF.

The CDR3 spells CASSSDPGQGVGKTQYF. CDR3 DNA: TGTGCCAGCAGCTCCGACCCGGGACAGGGGGTTGGAAAGACCCAGTACTTC. This chain connects TRBV7-9 to TRBJ2-5; TRBD1 aligns across 11 bases. This CDR3 has 17 amino acids. In germline, CDR1 is SEHNR, CDR2 FQNEAQ (reference sequence). The V gene end was trimmed by 4 bases and the J gene end by 6 bases; junction bases not matched to a gene: 13. The full variable domain, completed using reference TRBV7-9 and TRBJ2-5, is DTGVSQNPRHKITKRGQNVTFRCDPISEHNRLYWYRQTLGQGPEFLTYFQNEAQLEKSRLLSDRFSAERPKGSFSTLEIQRTEQGDSAMYLCASSSDPGQGVGKTQYFGPGTRLLVL.

The chain joins TRBV10-2 to TRBJ1-5, with 7 nucleotides matching TRBD1. The germline gives CDR1 WSHSY, CDR2 SAAADI. V lost 6 bases and J lost 1; bases outside the gene matches: 0. The length of the CDR3 is 13 residues. The CDR3 loop reads CASSRGSNQPQHF. CDR3 bases: TGCGCCAGCAGCAGGGGGAGCAATCAGCCCCAGCATTTT.

V gene TRBV6-5 combines with J gene TRBJ1-6; D is unresolved. Germline V gene lookup returns CDR1 MNHEY and CDR2 SVGAGI. The CDR3 is 13 residues long. V lost 2 bases to trimming and J lost 10 bases, with 9 bases between them. The CDR3: CASSYREESPLHF. The CDR3 DNA sequence: TGTGCCAGCAGTTACCGAGAGGAATCACCCCTCCACTTT.

CDR3 residues: CASSYSGTGNEKLFF. The CDR3 region has the DNA TGCGCCAGCAGTTACTCCGGGACAGGGAATGAAAAACTGTTTTTT. The chain carries TRBV5-1 and TRBJ1-4; 9 positions agree with TRBD1. V trimming: 5 bases; J trimming: 5 bases; junction bases outside the gene matches: 7. The germline CDR1 and CDR2 sequences are SGHRS and YFSETQ. This CDR3 is 15 amino acids long.

The V call is TRBV19, the J call TRBJ2-3; D not certain. This CDR3 is 13 amino acids long. V was clipped by 5 bases and J by 2 bases, with 8 bases between them. Germline CDR1 LNHDA, CDR2 SQIVND (reference sequence). Here the CDR3 reads CASSPTFTDTQYF. The CDR3 coding sequence is TGTGCCAGTAGTCCGACATTCACAGATACGCAGTATTTT. Combining the CDR3 with reference TRBV19 and TRBJ2-3 gives the whole variable domain DGGITQSPKYLFRKEGQNVTLSCEQNLNHDAMYWYRQDPGQGLRLIYYSQIVNDFQKGDIAEGYSVSREKKESFPLTVTSAQKNPTAFYLCASSPTFTDTQYFGPGTRLTVL.

The V gene is TRBV5-1, the J gene TRBJ1-6; D gene uncertain. Between the trimmed V and J ends, which lost 4 bases and 14 bases, there was a span of 19 bases. The CDR3 runs to 14 residues. CDR1 and CDR2 from the germline V gene are SGHRS and YFSETQ. The CDR3 protein is CASSREGSQVALHF. CDR3 sequence (DNA): TGCGCCAGCAGCCGAGAGGGATCCCAGGTGGCCCTCCACTTT.

The CDR3 bases are TGTGCCAGCAGCCTACAGGTCGGGACTAATGAAAAACTGTTTTTT. Protein product: CASSLQVGTNEKLFF. The V gene is TRBV7-2, the J gene TRBJ1-4; D perhaps matches TRBD1 (5 bases). The CDR3 consists of 15 residues. With 5 bases removed from V and 2 bases from J, the gap between germline ends came to 12 bases. The germline V gene encodes CDR1 SGHTA and CDR2 FQGNSA.

The chain joins TRBV6-1 to TRBJ2-6; perhaps TRBD1 as D (5 bases). Germline values: CDR1 MNHNS, CDR2 SASEGT. The CDR3 sequence is 16 residues long. The V and J ends lost 4 bases and 0 bases respectively, with 10 bases between them. The CDR3 bases are TGTGCCAGCAGTGTGGAAGGGGCCTCTGGGGCCAACGTCCTGACTTTC. Translated, it gives CASSVEGASGANVLTF.

This clone appeared a few times. V gene TRBV14 combines with J gene TRBJ2-3, with 11 bases that match TRBD2. This CDR3 has 17 residues. Germline CDR1 reads SGHDN; CDR2 reads FVKESK. Trimming cost V 4 bases and J 0 bases; bases outside gene matches: 6. For the CDR3, the DNA is TGTGCCAGCAGCCGTAGACTAGCGGGGACTAGCACAGATACGCAGTATTTT. It codes for CASSRRLAGTSTDTQYF. Looking up the rest from reference TRBV14 and TRBJ2-3 gives the full variable domain: EAGVTQFPSHSVIEKGQTVTLRCDPISGHDNLYWYRRVMGKEIKFLLHFVKESKQDESGMPNNRFLAERTGGTYSTLKVQPAELEDSGVYFCASSRRLAGTSTDTQYFGPGTRLTVL.

CDR3: CASSFYRTSGGNTGELFF. The CDR3 region has the DNA TGTGCCAGCAGTTTCTACAGGACTAGCGGGGGGAACACCGGGGAGCTGTTTTTT. The gene calls are TRBV27 and TRBJ2-2, with TRBD2 matching 13 bases. Looked up from germline, CDR1 is MNHEY and CDR2 is SMNVEV (reference sequence). Trimming took 3 bases from V and 1 from J; bases not matched to a gene: 5. This CDR3 is 18 amino acids long.

The chain combines TRBV9 with TRBJ1-6; tentative D call: TRBD1 (6 bases). CDR3 length equals 14 residues. From germline, CDR1 is SGDLS and CDR2 YYNGEE. Trimming stripped 0 bases from V and 7 bases from J, with 8 bases between. The CDR3 is CASSVDGQNSPLHF. In DNA form, the CDR3 reads TGTGCCAGCAGCGTAGATGGACAGAATTCACCCCTCCACTTT.

The chain combines TRBV27 with TRBJ2-5, with D possibly matching TRBD2 (5 bases). The CDR3 loop spans 12 amino acids. CDR1 is MNHEY, CDR2 SMNVEV, per germline (reference sequence). Trimming removed 6 bases at V and 2 bases at J, with 7 bases between. CDR3 DNA: TGTGCCAGCAGAGGACTGCAAGAGACCCAGTACTTC. This translates into CASRGLQETQYF.

The gene calls are TRBV3-1 (or the pseudogene TRBV3-2) and TRBJ1-2; the D is unclear. Germline V CDR1 and CDR2: LGHDT, YNNKEL (reference sequence). V dropped 4 bases and J dropped 10 bases, with 13 bases sitting between them. The CDR3 loop spans 12 amino acids. CDR3 in DNA: TGTGCCAGCAGCCGTGGGGAGTATACCTACACCTTC. It is translated as CASSRGEYTYTF.

The gene calls are TRBV29-1 and TRBJ2-3; 9 positions match TRBD2. The CDR3 length is 12 residues. Losses at the gene ends were 7 bases for V and 5 bases for J; bases not matched to a gene: 4. Germline loops: CDR1 SQVTM, CDR2 ANQGSEA. Here the CDR3 reads CSGGGAVDTQYF. The DNA for the CDR3 is TGCAGCGGCGGGGGGGCCGTAGATACGCAGTATTTT.

V and J are TRBV10-2 and TRBJ2-7; TRBD2 might be the D (6 bases). Trimming shortened V by 8 bases and J by 3 bases, and 14 bases separated the two germline ends. CDR3 length equals 13 residues. CDR1 is WSHSY and CDR2 is SAAADI in the germline V gene. CDR3 protein: CASGRDSIYEQYF. The CDR3 nucleotides are TGCGCCAGCGGCCGGGACTCGATCTACGAGCAGTACTTC.